One and the same sample provided the 25 T cell receptor beta chains below, sequenced in a study of T cells expressing NK-cell markers. TCRdb reprocessed the 5' RACE reads; each CDR3 protein has one entry and no DNA is given. The sample spans 500,000 to 700,000 distinct CDR3 sequences; the ten largest clones claim 3% to 4.5%. The sample taken for sequencing was blood T cells: a sorted CD56 or NKG2C T cell subset, CD4+ or CD8+ T cells, or bulk PBMC T cells (not recorded which). Receptors were obtained from a man between 18 and 35 years old in good health.

The chain joins TRBV12-3 or TRBV12-4 to TRBJ2-1; TCRdb picks TRBD2, but there is no DNA to check that call. The CDR3 is 16 residues long. CDR3 in amino acids: CASSLELAGVGHEQFF.

V usage is TRBV6-2 or TRBV6-3 and J usage is TRBJ2-1; TCRdb reports TRBD2, a call that lacks DNA to check it against. The CDR3 loop spans 16 amino acids. The germline CDR1 and CDR2 sequences are MNHEY and SVGEGT. The chain's CDR3 is CASSPIGLAGFHEQFF.

The chain combines TRBV12-3 or TRBV12-4 with TRBJ2-3; TCRdb's D call of TRBD1 is untestable without DNA. This CDR3 has 16 amino acids. This chain's CDR3 is CASYLVGQASTDTQYF.

The chain uses TRBV4-1 and TRBJ1-2; absent DNA, TCRdb's TRBD1 call cannot be checked. The CDR3 loop spans 11 amino acids. Looked up from germline, CDR1 is MGHRA and CDR2 is YSYEKL. CDR3 region: CASGGRGGYTF.

The chain recombines TRBV6-1 with TRBJ1-1. Germline CDR1 and CDR2: MNHNS and SASEGT. The CDR3 is 12 amino acids. The CDR3 sequence: CASSHMNTEAFF.

The rearrangement joins TRBV29-1 to TRBJ2-2. The CDR3 covers 14 residues. Looked up from germline, CDR1 is SQVTM and CDR2 is ANQGSEA. The chain's CDR3 is CSVDKGLSTGELFF.

This chain uses TRBV4-3 with TRBJ2-2; TCRdb selects TRBD1, and the lack of DNA leaves this call unchecked. There are 18 residues in the CDR3. Germline loops: CDR1 LGHNA, CDR2 YSLEER. The chain's CDR3 is CASSQLATGTGVTGELFF.

V is TRBV2 and J is TRBJ2-5; TCRdb proposes TRBD2, but this gene call is untestable without DNA. This CDR3 has 14 residues. Germline V gene data show CDR1 as SNHLY and CDR2 as FYNNEI. The chain's CDR3 is CASLGLAVQETQYF.

V and J are TRBV29-1 and TRBJ2-7; the D call from TCRdb, TRBD2, cannot be confirmed without DNA. Germline lookup yields CDR1 SQVTM and CDR2 ANQGSEA. The CDR3 is 14 amino acids. The chain's CDR3 is CSVVELAGADEQYF.

The chain couples TRBV20-1 to TRBJ2-2. Germline CDR1 and CDR2: DFQATT and SNEGSKA (reference sequence). The CDR3 is 15 amino acids. The CDR3 here is CSARSRLKNTGELFF.

V is TRBV6-1 and J is TRBJ2-3; TCRdb proposes TRBD2, but this gene call is untestable without DNA. The CDR3 is 17 amino acids. Germline CDR1 reads MNHNS; CDR2 reads SASEGT. CDR3 region: CASSGDEREAGTDTQYF.

This sequence joins TRBV6-5 and TRBJ2-2; TCRdb picks TRBD1, but there is no DNA to check that call. From germline, CDR1 is MNHEY and CDR2 SVGAGI. The CDR3 contains 14 residues. CDR3 region: CASTNDRGAGELFF.

The gene calls are TRBV12-3 or TRBV12-4 and TRBJ2-7; without DNA, the TCRdb call of TRBD1 cannot be checked. The CDR3 length is 14 residues. CDR3 residues: CASSLSQGTTEQYF.

The chain carries TRBV6-1 and TRBJ2-1; checking the TCRdb D call of TRBD2 is not possible without DNA. This CDR3 spans 15 amino acids. Germline values: CDR1 MNHNS, CDR2 SASEGT. The CDR3 region is CASSPPTSGINEQFF.

The V gene is TRBV7-7, the J gene TRBJ2-3; TCRdb calls TRBD1, which cannot be checked without DNA. This CDR3 has 16 amino acids. Germline V gene data show CDR1 as SSHAT and CDR2 as FNYEAQ (reference sequence). Here the CDR3 reads CASSPGTGQGGDTQYF.

The chain joins TRBV7-9 to TRBJ2-5; absent DNA, TCRdb's TRBD1 call cannot be checked. There are 16 residues in the CDR3. CDR1 and CDR2 from the germline V gene are SEHNR and FQNEAQ (reference sequence). The CDR3 loop reads CASSLFGGRFQETQYF.

V gene TRBV7-2 combines with J gene TRBJ2-7; the D gene TCRdb calls, TRBD2, cannot be checked with no DNA. Looked up from germline, CDR1 is SGHTA and CDR2 is FQGNSA. This CDR3 contains 14 residues. The CDR3 protein is CASSSLAGVVEQYF.

The J gene is TRBJ2-7, the V gene TRBV28; TCRdb designates TRBD1, a call that cannot be tested without DNA. There are 14 residues in the CDR3. The germline V gene encodes CDR1 MDHEN and CDR2 SYDVKM. The CDR3 loop is CASSAGPSSYEQYF.

The rearrangement links TRBV10-3 to TRBJ2-5; TCRdb calls TRBD1, which cannot be checked without DNA. The germline V gene encodes CDR1 ENHRY and CDR2 SYGVKD. The CDR3 has 14 amino acids. The CDR3 reads CAISDPRQGAGQYF.

V gene TRBV28 combines with J gene TRBJ2-3; TCRdb's D call of TRBD1 is untestable without DNA. CDR1 is MDHEN, CDR2 SYDVKM, per germline. This CDR3 comprises 15 residues. The CDR3 reads CASSSGTGSGNTQYF. Combining the CDR3 with reference TRBV28 and TRBJ2-3 gives the whole variable domain DVKVTQSSRYLVKRTGEKVFLECVQDMDHENMFWYRQDPGLGLRLIYFSYDVKMKEKGDIPEGYSVSREKKERFSLILESASTNQTSMYLCASSSGTGSGNTQYFGPGTRLTVL.

J is TRBJ2-1 and V is TRBV9; TCRdb picks TRBD2, but there is no DNA to check that call. CDR3 length: 20 residues. CDR1 is SGDLS and CDR2 is YYNGEE in the germline V gene. Here the CDR3 reads CASSDERMGLADRILNEQFF.

J is TRBJ2-1 and V is TRBV12-3 or TRBV12-4; TCRdb's D gene call, TRBD2, goes unchecked for lack of DNA. CDR3 length equals 17 residues. The CDR3 sequence: CASSPPTRVARHNEQFF.

The chain recombines TRBV29-1 with TRBJ1-2; TCRdb designates TRBD1, a call that cannot be tested without DNA. Germline V lookup: CDR1 SQVTM, CDR2 ANQGSEA. The CDR3 contains 14 residues. CDR3 residues: CSVADRGPNYGYTF.

The chain employs TRBV20-1 and TRBJ2-7; TCRdb gives TRBD2 as the D gene, but with no DNA this cannot be confirmed. CDR3 size: 17 residues. CDR1 is DFQATT and CDR2 is SNEGSKA in the germline V gene (reference sequence). CDR3 in amino acids: CSAIPLGLAAKSYEQYF.

The chain employs TRBV5-1 and TRBJ2-2; there is no DNA to check the TCRdb D call of TRBD2. In germline, CDR1 is SGHRS, CDR2 YFSETQ. CDR3 length equals 15 residues. The CDR3 sequence: CASQLRGSSTGELFF.